The rows below give T cell receptor beta chains drawn from one sample of a study of beta chain features in type 1 diabetes. The assay was immunoSEQ multiplex PCR, and TCRdb's table has in-frame clones only and misses some. The sample shows 600,000 to 750,000 clones, 9.5% to 15% of them seen only once. Sequenced material: naive CD4+ T cells from blood. These receptors all come from a young man with type 1 diabetes. The CDR3 runs from the conserved cysteine through the conserved F or W. Fields, in order: clone size, V gene, CDR3 protein. The size entry is marked missing in some rows and otherwise reads once, few, many or a size class.

NA,TRBV4-3,CASSLRVGQGASNYGYTF
NA,TRBV7-8,CASSPQGNSGNTIYF
few,TRBV2,CASIGEYTGELFF
NA,TRBV11-2,CASSLGGNTIYF
NA,TRBV25-1,CASSDPPDGFSYNEQFF
few,TRBV28,CASSQYAYGYTF
NA,TRBV29-1,CSVRGGQETQYF
few,TRBV7-2,CASSFSGGHSYEQYF
NA,TRBV10-3,CAIGPGKTSGGSNEQFF
few,TRBV29-1,CSVGAPQSIYF